This TCR beta chain was sequenced in a study of T cell responses to AZD1222 COVID-19 vaccine. Profiling relied on immunoSEQ multiplex PCR, and the TCRdb table lists in-frame clones only, not all of them. The table lists 200,000 or so clones, 94% of them singletons. This CDR3 region has 13 residues. Germline CDR1 is MNHNS and CDR2 is SASEGT. The germline V and J ends were trimmed by 1 base and 7 bases, with 10 bases remaining between them. The chain employs TRBV6-1 and TRBJ1-2, with D perhaps matching TRBD1 (5 bases). The receptor's source is an adult in good health. Source: peripheral blood, taken on day 0 of AZD1222 vaccination. CDR3 sequence (DNA): TGTGCCAGCAGTGAAGGGGGACGGGTTGGCTACACCTTC. It specifies CASSEGGRVGYTF.